Listed below are T cell receptor beta chains from one sample, sequenced in a study of cytomegalovirus exposure and HLA in healthy donors. Only in-frame clones appear in the TCRdb table, and some are missing; sequencing was by immunoSEQ multiplex PCR. The sample has 150,000 or so clones, over 80% seen once. The sequencing sample was made of PBMCs. The receptor source for this set is a woman under 40 in good health and CMV-seropositive. CDR3s include the opening cysteine and the closing phenylalanine or tryptophan. Fields, in order: clone size, J gene, V gene, D gene, CDR3 DNA, CDR3 protein. D genes are given only for firm matches. Size tells how often a clone was seen (once, few, many) or the class of an expanded clone, and some rows leave it out.

>once|TRBJ1-2|TRBV18|NA
TGTGCCAGCTCACCACCGGATGGGGCGAGATATGGCTACACCTTC
CASSPPDGARYGYTF
>NA|TRBJ2-7|TRBV19|NA
TGTGCCAGTAGTCACCCAGGCAGGGTCGCCTACGAGCAGTACTTC
CASSHPGRVAYEQYF
>NA|TRBJ2-7|TRBV4-1|TRBD2
TGCGCCAGCAGCCACCGCCGGGGGGACGAGCAGTACTTC
CASSHRRGDEQYF
>NA|TRBJ2-7|TRBV6-6|TRBD1
TGTGCCAGCAGCTCGACAGGGGGAGGGACCTACGAGCAGTACTTC
CASSSTGGGTYEQYF
>once|TRBJ2-7|TRBV6-1|TRBD1
TGTGCCAGCAGTGGACAGGGATACGAGCAGTACTTC
CASSGQGYEQYF
>NA|TRBJ2-7|TRBV19|TRBD1
TGTGCCAGTAGTATTGCGGGACAGGGGATCTACGAGCAGTACTTC
CASSIAGQGIYEQYF
>NA|TRBJ1-2|TRBV29-1|NA
TGCAGCGTCGAGGAAGAGACAGTGAATGGCTACACCTTC
CSVEEETVNGYTF
>NA|TRBJ2-1|TRBV6-6|TRBD1
TGTGCCAGCAGTTACGGGACAGGGGTATACAATGAGCAGTTCTTC
CASSYGTGVYNEQFF
>NA|TRBJ2-7|TRBV5-5|NA
TGTGCCAGCAGCTTGGAAGGGGTCTTCATGGGAGAGCAGTACTTC
CASSLEGVFMGEQYF
>NA|TRBJ2-7|TRBV14|TRBD1
TGTGCCAGCAGCCCTGGGGACAGGGGTTCCTACGAGCAGTACTTC
CASSPGDRGSYEQYF
>NA|TRBJ2-7|TRBV5-6|NA
TGTGCCAGCAGCGCCACTACAGGGATCCCTTCCTACGAGCAGTACTTC
CASSATTGIPSYEQYF
>NA|TRBJ2-5|TRBV7-6|NA
TGTGCCAGCAGCTCAAATGACAGAATAGACCAGTACTTC
CASSSNDRIDQYF
>NA|TRBJ2-7|TRBV6-5|NA
TGTGCCAGCAGTCCCGACTTGCGGCCCTACGAGCAGTACTTC
CASSPDLRPYEQYF
>NA|TRBJ1-2|TRBV2|NA
TGTGCCAGCAGTAGATACAGTTCCCTAAACTATGGCTACACCTTC
CASSRYSSLNYGYTF
>NA|TRBJ2-7|TRBV28|TRBD1
TGTGCCAGCAGCCCCGGGACAGGGGCAAGCTACGAGCAGTACTTC
CASSPGTGASYEQYF
>NA|TRBJ1-2|TRBV2|NA
TGTGCCAGCAGCGCAGGACTGACCTATGGCTACACCTTC
CASSAGLTYGYTF
>NA|TRBJ1-1|TRBV18|TRBD1
TGTGCCAGCTCACCACCCCAGGGGGCAATGAACACTGAAGCTTTCTTT
CASSPPQGAMNTEAFF
>NA|TRBJ1-3|TRBV9|TRBD1
TGTGCCAGCAGCGTAGTCACAGGGGGCCCTGGAAACACCATATATTTT
CASSVVTGGPGNTIYF
>NA|TRBJ2-1|TRBV6-6|NA
TGTGCCAGCAGCCGCGGATACAATGAGCAGTTCTTC
CASSRGYNEQFF
>NA|TRBJ1-2|TRBV5-6|TRBD1
TGTGCCAGCAGCCCAACAGGGGTGAGGGGCTACACCTTC
CASSPTGVRGYTF
>NA|TRBJ2-7|TRBV6-1|NA
TGTGCCAGCAGTGACCCCCTGAGGACGGGGGTGTCCTACGAGCAGTACTTC
CASSDPLRTGVSYEQYF
>NA|TRBJ1-6|TRBV14|NA
TGTGCCAGCAGCCCCCGGGGGGGGCGCGCACCCCTCCACTTT
CASSPRGGRAPLHF
>NA|TRBJ1-4|TRBV5-1|TRBD1
TGCGCCAGCAGCTTGCAGGGGGGCGGTGAAAAACTGTTTTTT
CASSLQGGGEKLFF
>NA|TRBJ2-7|TRBV7-6|NA
TGTGCCAGCAGTTCTGGACTTGCCTACGAGCAGTACTTC
CASSSGLAYEQYF
>NA|TRBJ2-1|TRBV7-9|TRBD1
TGTGCCAGCAGCCCCTACAGGGGGCGTTACAATGAGCAGTTCTTC
CASSPYRGRYNEQFF
>NA|TRBJ2-1|TRBV2|NA
TGTGCCAGCACGGAAGGGGGCTCCTACAATGAGCAGTTCTTC
CASTEGGSYNEQFF
>NA|TRBJ2-2|TRBV15|TRBD2
TGTGCCACCAGCGGGAGGGCCGACACCGGGGAGCTGTTTTTT
CATSGRADTGELFF
>once|TRBJ2-7|TRBV4-2|TRBD1
TGTGCCAGCAGAGCCGGGACAGGGGTTTACGAGCAGTACTTC
CASRAGTGVYEQYF
>NA|TRBJ2-1|TRBV2|NA
TGTGCCAGCAGTGAAGAGGTTAGACTCAGCAATGAGCAGTTCTTC
CASSEEVRLSNEQFF
>NA|TRBJ2-1|TRBV9|NA
TGTGCCAGCAGCGTAGGGCGGAGCTCCTACAATGAGCAGTTCTTC
CASSVGRSSYNEQFF
>NA|TRBJ2-7|TRBV20-1|NA
TGCAGTGTAACAGGACCGAGCGAGCAGTACTTC
CSVTGPSEQYF
>once|TRBJ2-7|TRBV6-4|TRBD2
TGTGCCAGCAGTGACGCACTAGCGGGGAAGGCCGAGCAGTACTTC
CASSDALAGKAEQYF
>NA|TRBJ1-1|TRBV5-4|NA
TGTGCCAGCAGCTTGGGCCTCGGGTTCACTGAAGCTTTCTTT
CASSLGLGFTEAFF
>NA|TRBJ1-2|TRBV9|NA
TGTGCCAGCAGCGTAGCGTCTAACTATGGCTACACCTTC
CASSVASNYGYTF
>NA|TRBJ2-1|TRBV29-1|TRBD2
TGCAGCGTCCTCAGCGGGGGGGGCAATGAGCAGTTCTTC
CSVLSGGGNEQFF
>NA|TRBJ2-1|TRBV27|TRBD2
TGTGCCAGCAGTTTACTAGCGGGAGGTTACAATGAGCAGTTCTTC
CASSLLAGGYNEQFF
>NA|TRBJ2-5|TRBV18|NA
TGTGCCAGCTCACCCGCGACCGGGGGAAGAGAGACCCAGTACTTC
CASSPATGGRETQYF
>NA|TRBJ2-7|TRBV28|NA
TGTGCCAGCCTGCTGACAGGAGGAGGATTCTACGAGCAGTACTTC
CASLLTGGGFYEQYF
>once|TRBJ1-2|TRBV6-5|TRBD1
TGTGCCAGCAGTATAACAGGGGGCCGAGGCTACACCTTC
CASSITGGRGYTF
>NA|TRBJ2-5|TRBV11-2|NA
TGTGCCAGCAGCTTGAGGGGGTTACGCCAAGAGACCCAGTACTTC
CASSLRGLRQETQYF
>NA|TRBJ1-1|TRBV2|TRBD1
TGTGCCAGCAGTGAGACAGGGTCGGGCCCTGAAGCTTTCTTT
CASSETGSGPEAFF
>NA|TRBJ1-3|TRBV4-1|NA
TGCGCCAGCAGCCAAGGGAGAGCAGGGTATTCCGGAAACACCATATATTTT
CASSQGRAGYSGNTIYF
>NA|TRBJ1-1|TRBV28|NA
TGTGCCAGCAGTTTAGGAGTCGACAGTTACACTGAAGCTTTCTTT
CASSLGVDSYTEAFF
>NA|TRBJ2-1|TRBV5-1|NA
TGCGCCAGCAGCTTGTTTGGCTTAGGCAGCGGCCACAATGAGCAGTTCTTC
CASSLFGLGSGHNEQFF
>NA|TRBJ2-7|TRBV20-1|NA
TGCAGTGCTCAACAGGTCTACGAGCAGTACTTC
CSAQQVYEQYF
>NA|TRBJ1-3|TRBV19|NA
TGTGCCAGTAGTAGTCCGGGATCCTCTGGAAACACCATATATTTT
CASSSPGSSGNTIYF
>NA|TRBJ2-1|TRBV28|TRBD2
TGTGCCAGCACCTTAGCGGGAGAAGGCTACAATGAGCAGTTCTTC
CASTLAGEGYNEQFF
>NA|TRBJ2-2|TRBV18|NA
TGTGCCAGCTCACCCAACACAGGGACCAACACCGGGGAGCTGTTTTTT
CASSPNTGTNTGELFF
>few|TRBJ2-3|TRBV7-2|NA
TGTGCCAGCAGCCTACGACAGAGATTCACAGATACGCAGTATTTT
CASSLRQRFTDTQYF
>NA|TRBJ1-5|TRBV27|NA
TGTGCCAGCAGGCCAACAGGGATAGCCAATCAGCCCCAGCATTTT
CASRPTGIANQPQHF
>NA|TRBJ2-7|TRBV5-1|TRBD2
TGCGCCAGCAGCTTGGATCATAGCGGGAGCGGCGAGCAGTACTTC
CASSLDHSGSGEQYF
>NA|TRBJ1-2|TRBV7-2|NA
TGTGCCAGCAGCTTCGGGGGGTATGGCTACACCTTC
CASSFGGYGYTF
>once|TRBJ1-2|TRBV19|TRBD1
TGTGCCAGTAGTCCCACCGACAGGGGGCTCAATGGCTACACCTTC
CASSPTDRGLNGYTF
>NA|TRBJ2-5|TRBV29-1|NA
TGCAGCGTTGGCGAAAATGCGGTTGCGGGGGAGACCCAGTACTTC
CSVGENAVAGETQYF
>NA|TRBJ2-1|TRBV29-1|TRBD1
TGCAGCGTTGAGGTGGGACAGGGGATAGGTGAGCAGTTCTTC
CSVEVGQGIGEQFF
>NA|TRBJ1-1|TRBV7-3|TRBD1
TGTGCCAGCAGCTTAAGGACCACAGGGGGGGTACCCCGTTGGGCTTTCTTT
CASSLRTTGGVPRWAFF
>NA|TRBJ2-7|TRBV5-4|TRBD1
TGTGCCAGCAGCTTGGCGGACAGGGGAAACGCCTACGAGCAGTACTTC
CASSLADRGNAYEQYF